This T cell receptor beta chain was documented in a study of molecular identifiers for immune sequencing clone quantification. Previously described methods and listed TCR primers were used for bulk TCR libraries. TCRdb re-analysed the PCR reads in MiXCR, keeping a single row per CDR3 protein. This sample has some 680,000 distinct CDR3 sequences; over 25% occur once, and the top ten carry 0.78%. Naive CD8 T cells, phenotype CD8+CD4-CCR7+CD45RA+, were sorted. Overall study findings and caveats: It was shown that clones above 20 RNA copies held over 97% of effector molecules, but under 1% in naive cells.

Germline V CDR1 and CDR2: SNHLY, FYNNEI. Germline trimming cut 8 bases from V and 4 bases from J; bases unmatched to any gene: 7. This CDR3 has 13 residues. This clonotype was detected ten times or more. Its specificity is unknown. The sample taken for sequencing was naive CD8+ T cells from blood, with Jurkat cell RNA spiked in. The subset here: FACS-sorted CD8+CD4-CCR7+CD45RA+ naive T cells. The TCR was taken from a human donor in good health. Some libraries in this study had Jurkat cell RNA spiked in. The V call is TRBV2, the J call TRBJ2-7; 8 bases map to TRBD1. The CDR3 reads CASGPGGVYEQYF. The CDR3 region has the DNA TGTGCCAGCGGTCCAGGGGGCGTTTACGAGCAGTACTTC.